The present T cell receptor beta chain was sequenced within a study of identical twins. TCRdb re-derived calls from the 5' RACE reads in MiXCR, one entry per CDR3 protein. Among hundreds of thousands of distinct CDR3 sequences listed, 6% to 6.5% were seen once. This clonotype was recorded a few times. This CDR3 has 14 residues. V lost 3 bases and J 5 bases, leaving 10 bases between the germline ends. The germline V gene encodes CDR1 SEHNR and CDR2 FQNEAQ (reference sequence). The sequenced sample was naive T cells sorted from blood. This TCR derives from a man aged 18 to 29 in good health. The rearrangement joins TRBV7-9 to TRBJ1-4; perhaps TRBD1 as D (5 bases). This CDR3 reads CASSFVTANEKLFF. CDR3 DNA sequence: TGTGCCAGCAGCTTCGTGACAGCGAATGAAAAACTGTTTTTT.